The 13 T cell receptor beta chains presented below share a single source sample, sequenced in a study of T cells in tuberculosis. The data were produced by immunoSEQ multiplex PCR, yet TCRdb's version contains in-frame clones alone and is incomplete. The sample carries around 25,000 clones, approximately 92% recorded once. Material: PBMCs. Every receptor here comes from a donor aged 5-35 years with latent tuberculosis or without tuberculosis infection. Some clones in this sample may be carry-over from other donors' samples.

The J gene is TRBJ2-2, the V gene TRBV7-9, with D perhaps TRBD1 (5 bases). Trimming cost V 1 base and J 6 bases, with 9 bases left between them. Germline loops: CDR1 SEHNR, CDR2 FQNEAQ (reference sequence). The CDR3 is 14 residues long. CDR3 coding DNA: TGTGCCAGCAGCTTAGGGAAGGGGCCCGGGGAGCTGTTTTTT. This encodes CASSLGKGPGELFF.

The CDR3 DNA follows: TGTGCCAGCAGCGCGACAGGGGGATTTTGGACAGATACGCAGTATTTT. It encodes CASSATGGFWTDTQYF. The chain links TRBV6-4 to TRBJ2-3; TRBD1 agrees at 9 bases. The ends lost 6 bases at V and 3 bases at J; junction bases unmatched: 10. The germline CDR1 and CDR2 sequences are MRHNA and SNTAGT. CDR3 length: 16 amino acids.

A single count supports this clone. This chain uses TRBV4-1 with TRBJ2-7; 7 bases are a match to TRBD1. This CDR3 comprises 16 residues. The V and J ends lost 1 base and 2 bases, in that order; junction bases with no gene match: 8. Per the germline V gene, CDR1 is MGHRA and CDR2 is YSYEKL. The CDR3 here is CASSQVWDRSTYEQYF. The CDR3 coding sequence is TGCGCCAGCAGCCAAGTATGGGACAGAAGTACCTACGAGCAGTACTTC.

The chain employs TRBV7-9 and TRBJ2-6, with a tentative D call TRBD2 (5 bases). Looked up from germline, CDR1 is SEHNR and CDR2 is FQNEAQ (reference sequence). The CDR3 totals 19 residues. V was cut by 4 bases and J by 0 bases, with 19 bases left in between. CDR3 DNA sequence: TGTGCCAGCAGCTCCCAAGACTATCCTGAAGACTCTGGGGCCAACGTCCTGACTTTC. It yields the protein CASSSQDYPEDSGANVLTF.

The chain is built from TRBV14 and TRBJ2-5, with D possibly being TRBD1 (6 bases). The CDR3 is 14 amino acids. Trimming took off 2 bases at V and 5 bases at J, with 12 bases between the two ends. Germline V CDR1 and CDR2: SGHDN, FVKESK. Here the CDR3 reads CASSQPGALETQYF. The DNA for the CDR3 is TGTGCCAGCAGCCAACCAGGGGCCCTGGAGACCCAGTACTTC.

This chain links TRBV2 with TRBJ2-1, with 7 positions matching TRBD1. Germline values: CDR1 SNHLY, CDR2 FYNNEI. V lost 5 bases, J lost 12 bases, and 10 bases stayed unmatched. CDR3 length: 13 amino acids. CDR3 protein: CASSQQGLVGQFF. Written as DNA, the CDR3 is TGTGCCAGCAGTCAACAGGGGCTGGTGGGGCAGTTCTTC.

The rearrangement uses TRBV18 and TRBJ2-5; no firm D call. Trimming cost V 1 base and J 1 base, with 7 bases left between them. The CDR3 totals 14 residues. CDR1 and CDR2 (germline): KGHSH, LQKENI. The CDR3 coding sequence is TGTGCCAGCTCACCACAGTACGGCCAAGAGACCCAGTACTTC. This encodes CASSPQYGQETQYF.

The chain carries TRBV7-9 and TRBJ1-6; the match to TRBD1 covers 9 bases. The CDR3 extends over 15 amino acids. V lost 5 bases and J lost 3; bases outside the gene matches: 2. Germline CDR1 reads SEHNR; CDR2 reads FQNEAQ (reference sequence). Here the CDR3 reads CASSPDRGYNSPLHF. In DNA form, the CDR3 reads TGTGCCAGCAGCCCGGACAGGGGCTATAATTCACCCCTCCACTTT.

The chain uses TRBV19 and TRBJ1-2, with D possibly matching TRBD1 (5 bases). Between the trimmed V and J ends, which lost 5 bases and 5 bases, there was a span of 12 bases. CDR1 is LNHDA, CDR2 SQIVND, per germline (reference sequence). CDR3 length equals 13 residues. CDR3 sequence reads: CASSDEGVYGYTF. Written as DNA, the CDR3 is TGTGCCAGTAGTGACGAAGGGGTTTATGGCTACACCTTC.

V is TRBV19 and J is TRBJ1-3; D is ambiguous. The CDR3 has 13 residues. V was pared by 11 bases and J by 0 bases, with 11 bases between. The V gene's germline CDR1 is LNHDA and CDR2 SQIVND (reference sequence). CDR3 bases: TGTGCCGGCACGACTCACTCTGGAAACACCATATATTTT. Amino acid sequence: CAGTTHSGNTIYF.

The chain recombines TRBV5-1 with TRBJ1-6; 8 bases match TRBD1. The trim removed 2 bases at V and 10 bases at J, leaving 8 bases unmatched. Per germline, CDR1 SGHRS and CDR2 YFSETQ. CDR3 length: 15 residues. As DNA, the CDR3 is TGCGCCAGCAGCTTATTAAGGACAGGGATCTCACCCCTCCACTTT. It is translated as CASSLLRTGISPLHF. The whole variable domain, filled in from reference TRBV5-1 and TRBJ1-6, reads KAGVTQTPRYLIKTRGQQVTLSCSPISGHRSVSWYQQTPGQGLQFLFEYFSETQRNKGNFPGRFSGRQFSNSRSEMNVSTLELGDSALYLCASSLLRTGISPLHFGNGTRLTVT.

This clone occurred once. The rearrangement links TRBV5-6 to TRBJ2-6; a weak D match, TRBD2 (5 bases). The V gene lost 1 base and the J gene lost 1 base, with 6 bases spanning the gap. Germline V gene lookup returns CDR1 SGHDT and CDR2 YYEEEE. This CDR3 comprises 15 residues. The CDR3 is CASSLIASGANVLTF. The CDR3 bases are TGTGCCAGCAGCTTGATAGCGTCTGGGGCCAACGTCCTGACTTTC. The variable domain in full, with the rest retrieved from reference TRBV5-6 and TRBJ2-6, is DAGVTQSPTHLIKTRGQQVTLRCSPKSGHDTVSWYQQALGQGPQFIFQYYEEEERQRGNFPDRFSGHQFPNYSSELNVNALLLGDSALYLCASSLIASGANVLTFGAGSRLTVL.

The genes are TRBV6-1 and TRBJ2-5; TRBD1 might be the D (6 bases). Germline CDR1 is MNHNS and CDR2 is SASEGT. The CDR3 spans 15 residues. The V end lost 7 bases, the J end lost 2 bases, and 17 bases lay between the germline ends. The CDR3 nucleotides read TGTGCCAGCAACTACGGTGGACAGAGACAAGAGACCCAGTACTTC. As protein: CASNYGGQRQETQYF.